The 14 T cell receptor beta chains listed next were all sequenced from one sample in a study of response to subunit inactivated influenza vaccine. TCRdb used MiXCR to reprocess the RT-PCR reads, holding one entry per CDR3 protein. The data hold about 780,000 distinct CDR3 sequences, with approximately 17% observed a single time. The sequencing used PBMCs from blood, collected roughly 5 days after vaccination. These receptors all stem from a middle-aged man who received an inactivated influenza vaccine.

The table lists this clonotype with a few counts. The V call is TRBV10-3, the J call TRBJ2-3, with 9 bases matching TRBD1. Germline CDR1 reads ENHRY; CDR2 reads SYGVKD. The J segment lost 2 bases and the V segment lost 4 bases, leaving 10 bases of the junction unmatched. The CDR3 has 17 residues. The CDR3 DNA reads TGTGCCATCAGTGCACGCGGGACAGGGAAATACACAGATACGCAGTATTTT. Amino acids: CAISARGTGKYTDTQYF.

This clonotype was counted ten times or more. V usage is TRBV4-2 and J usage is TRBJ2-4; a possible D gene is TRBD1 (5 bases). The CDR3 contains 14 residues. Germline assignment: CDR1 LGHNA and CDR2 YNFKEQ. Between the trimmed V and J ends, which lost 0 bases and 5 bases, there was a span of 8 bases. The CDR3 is CASSQDRRENIQYF. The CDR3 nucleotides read TGTGCCAGCAGCCAAGATCGCAGGGAAAACATTCAGTACTTC.

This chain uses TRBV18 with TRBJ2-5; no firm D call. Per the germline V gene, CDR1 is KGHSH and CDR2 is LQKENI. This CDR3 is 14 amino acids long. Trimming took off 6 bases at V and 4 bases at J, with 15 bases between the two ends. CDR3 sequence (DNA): TGTGCCAGCTCGCTACAGAGTATAGCAGAGACCCAGTACTTC. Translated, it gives CASSLQSIAETQYF.

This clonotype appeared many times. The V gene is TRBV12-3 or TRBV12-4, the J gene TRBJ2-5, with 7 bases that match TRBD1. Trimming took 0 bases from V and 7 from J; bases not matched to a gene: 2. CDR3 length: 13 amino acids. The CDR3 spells CASSLANRGTQYF. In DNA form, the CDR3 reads TGTGCCAGCAGTTTAGCGAACAGGGGGACCCAGTACTTC.

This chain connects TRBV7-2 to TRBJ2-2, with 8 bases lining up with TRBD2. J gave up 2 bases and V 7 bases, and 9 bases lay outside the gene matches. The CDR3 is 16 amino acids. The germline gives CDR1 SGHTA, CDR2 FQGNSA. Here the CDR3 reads CASNNLAGLNTGELFF. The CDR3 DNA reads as TGTGCCAGCAACAACCTAGCGGGCTTAAACACCGGGGAGCTGTTTTTT. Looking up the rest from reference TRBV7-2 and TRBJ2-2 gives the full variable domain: GAGVSQSPSNKVTEKGKDVELRCDPISGHTALYWYRQSLGQGLEFLIYFQGNSAPDKSGLPSDRFSAERTGGSVSTLTIQRTQQEDSAVYLCASNNLAGLNTGELFFGEGSRLTVL.

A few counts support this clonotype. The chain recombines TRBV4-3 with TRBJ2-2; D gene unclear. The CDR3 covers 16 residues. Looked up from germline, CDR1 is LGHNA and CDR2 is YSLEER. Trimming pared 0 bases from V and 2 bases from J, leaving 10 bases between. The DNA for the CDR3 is TGCGCCAGCAGCCAAGATCCTCCTACCAACACCGGGGAGCTGTTTTTT. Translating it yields CASSQDPPTNTGELFF.

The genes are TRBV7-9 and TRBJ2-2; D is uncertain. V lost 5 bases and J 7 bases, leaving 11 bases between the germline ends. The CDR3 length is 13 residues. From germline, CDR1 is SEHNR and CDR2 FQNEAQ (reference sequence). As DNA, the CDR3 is TGTGCCAGCAGCCCTTCGTCCCGCGGGGAGCTGTTTTTT. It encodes CASSPSSRGELFF.

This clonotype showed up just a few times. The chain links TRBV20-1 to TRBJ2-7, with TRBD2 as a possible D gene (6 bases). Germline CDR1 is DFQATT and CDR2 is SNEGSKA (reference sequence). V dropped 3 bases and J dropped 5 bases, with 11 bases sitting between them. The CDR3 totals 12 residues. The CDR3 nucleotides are TGCAGTGCTAGCGGGAGTTTCGACGAGCAGTACTTC. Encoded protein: CSASGSFDEQYF.

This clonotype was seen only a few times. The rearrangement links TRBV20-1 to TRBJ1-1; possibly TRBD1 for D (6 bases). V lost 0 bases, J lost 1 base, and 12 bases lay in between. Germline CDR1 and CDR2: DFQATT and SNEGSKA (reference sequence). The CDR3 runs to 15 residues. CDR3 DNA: TGCAGTGCTAGAGATCCAGGGGTTGCGAACACTGAAGCTTTCTTT. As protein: CSARDPGVANTEAFF.

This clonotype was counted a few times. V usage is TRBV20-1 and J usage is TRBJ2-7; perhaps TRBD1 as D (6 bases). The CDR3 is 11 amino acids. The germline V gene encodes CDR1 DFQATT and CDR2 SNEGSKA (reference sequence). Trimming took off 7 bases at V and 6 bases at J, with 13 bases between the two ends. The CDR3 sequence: CSVQGLSEQYF. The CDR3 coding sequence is TGCAGTGTCCAGGGGTTGAGCGAGCAGTACTTC.

CDR3 region: CASSLWGWETDTQYF. In DNA, the CDR3 is TGTGCCAGCAGCTTATGGGGGTGGGAGACAGATACGCAGTATTTT. This chain joins TRBV7-9 and TRBJ2-3; tentatively, D is TRBD1 or TRBD2 (5 bases each). The V end was cut by 2 bases, the J end by 3 bases, with 12 bases between. This CDR3 has 15 residues. From germline, CDR1 is SEHNR and CDR2 FQNEAQ (reference sequence).

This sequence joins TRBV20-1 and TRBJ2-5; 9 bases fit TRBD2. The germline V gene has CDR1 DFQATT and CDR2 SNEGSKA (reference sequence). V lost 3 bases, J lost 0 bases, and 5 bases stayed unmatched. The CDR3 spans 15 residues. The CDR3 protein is CSARRASGNQETQYF. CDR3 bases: TGCAGTGCTAGGAGGGCTAGCGGGAACCAAGAGACCCAGTACTTC.

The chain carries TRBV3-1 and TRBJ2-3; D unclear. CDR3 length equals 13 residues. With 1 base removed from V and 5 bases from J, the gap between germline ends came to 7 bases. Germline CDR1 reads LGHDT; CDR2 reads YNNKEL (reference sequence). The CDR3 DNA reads TGTGCCAGCAGCCAAGGTCGCGGAGATACGCAGTATTTT. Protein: CASSQGRGDTQYF.

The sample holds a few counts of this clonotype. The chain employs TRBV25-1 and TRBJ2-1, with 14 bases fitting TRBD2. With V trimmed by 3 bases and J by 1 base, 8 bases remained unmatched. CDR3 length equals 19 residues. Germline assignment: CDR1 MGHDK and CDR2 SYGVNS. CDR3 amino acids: CASSDLTSGRVPSYNEQFF. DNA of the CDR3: TGTGCCAGCAGTGATCTGACTAGCGGGAGGGTTCCGTCCTACAATGAGCAGTTCTTC.